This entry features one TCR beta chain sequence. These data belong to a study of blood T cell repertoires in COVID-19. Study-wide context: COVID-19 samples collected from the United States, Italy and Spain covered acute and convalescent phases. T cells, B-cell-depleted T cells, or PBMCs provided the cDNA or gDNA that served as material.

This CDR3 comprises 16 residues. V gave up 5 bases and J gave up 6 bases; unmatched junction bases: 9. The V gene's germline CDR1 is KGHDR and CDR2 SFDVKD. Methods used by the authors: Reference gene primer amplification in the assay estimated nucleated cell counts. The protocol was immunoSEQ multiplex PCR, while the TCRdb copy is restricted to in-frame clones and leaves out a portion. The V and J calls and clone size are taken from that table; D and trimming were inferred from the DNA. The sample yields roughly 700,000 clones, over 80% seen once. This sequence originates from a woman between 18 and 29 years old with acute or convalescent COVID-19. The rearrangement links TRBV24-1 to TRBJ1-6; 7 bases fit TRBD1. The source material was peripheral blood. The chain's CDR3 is CATSGTGGSFNSPLHF. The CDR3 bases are TGTGCCACCAGTGGGACAGGAGGGAGTTTTAATTCACCCCTCCACTTT.